A selection of T cell receptor beta chains follows, all from one sample in a study of PD-1 blockade in classical Hodgkin lymphoma. Data came from immunoSEQ multiplex PCR; TCRdb stores just in-frame clones and leaves some out. The data show 15,000 or so clones, about four fifths seen once. Sequencing was performed on peripheral blood mononuclear cells (PBMCs), taken at baseline. These receptors were obtained from a human donor with classical Hodgkin lymphoma. Both conserved end residues are part of each CDR3.

j_gene | v_gene | CDR3aa
TRBJ1-4 | TRBV28 | CASSWHRRNKKLFF
TRBJ1-5 | TRBV29-1 | CSASRTGGMGPQHF
TRBJ1-1 | TRBV5-5 | CASSASYRGNTEAFF
TRBJ1-2 | TRBV6-5 | CASSYGGQGNYGYTF
TRBJ2-5 | TRBV2 | CASGTRETQYF
TRBJ2-6 | TRBV10-3 | CAISVSSSGANVLTF
TRBJ1-2 | TRBV18 | CASSLRGRTDGYTF
TRBJ1-1 | TRBV10-3 | CAISGDRSSAEAFF
TRBJ2-5 | TRBV5-1 | CASSLVGGPQETQYF
TRBJ1-4 | TRBV18 | CASSPFLPQAVTNEKLFF
TRBJ1-1 | TRBV2 | CASSLDAWTEAFF
TRBJ2-7 | TRBV6-5 | CASSYSRSYEQYF
TRBJ2-5 | TRBV10-1 | CASSAQLGTGKETQYF
TRBJ1-3 | TRBV4-1 | CASSQQSTENTIYF
TRBJ1-1 | TRBV5-6 | CASSWFYGGEAFF
TRBJ2-5 | TRBV29-1 | CSVQAGGPRTQYF
TRBJ2-1 | TRBV4-3 | CASSQAQGSYNEQFF